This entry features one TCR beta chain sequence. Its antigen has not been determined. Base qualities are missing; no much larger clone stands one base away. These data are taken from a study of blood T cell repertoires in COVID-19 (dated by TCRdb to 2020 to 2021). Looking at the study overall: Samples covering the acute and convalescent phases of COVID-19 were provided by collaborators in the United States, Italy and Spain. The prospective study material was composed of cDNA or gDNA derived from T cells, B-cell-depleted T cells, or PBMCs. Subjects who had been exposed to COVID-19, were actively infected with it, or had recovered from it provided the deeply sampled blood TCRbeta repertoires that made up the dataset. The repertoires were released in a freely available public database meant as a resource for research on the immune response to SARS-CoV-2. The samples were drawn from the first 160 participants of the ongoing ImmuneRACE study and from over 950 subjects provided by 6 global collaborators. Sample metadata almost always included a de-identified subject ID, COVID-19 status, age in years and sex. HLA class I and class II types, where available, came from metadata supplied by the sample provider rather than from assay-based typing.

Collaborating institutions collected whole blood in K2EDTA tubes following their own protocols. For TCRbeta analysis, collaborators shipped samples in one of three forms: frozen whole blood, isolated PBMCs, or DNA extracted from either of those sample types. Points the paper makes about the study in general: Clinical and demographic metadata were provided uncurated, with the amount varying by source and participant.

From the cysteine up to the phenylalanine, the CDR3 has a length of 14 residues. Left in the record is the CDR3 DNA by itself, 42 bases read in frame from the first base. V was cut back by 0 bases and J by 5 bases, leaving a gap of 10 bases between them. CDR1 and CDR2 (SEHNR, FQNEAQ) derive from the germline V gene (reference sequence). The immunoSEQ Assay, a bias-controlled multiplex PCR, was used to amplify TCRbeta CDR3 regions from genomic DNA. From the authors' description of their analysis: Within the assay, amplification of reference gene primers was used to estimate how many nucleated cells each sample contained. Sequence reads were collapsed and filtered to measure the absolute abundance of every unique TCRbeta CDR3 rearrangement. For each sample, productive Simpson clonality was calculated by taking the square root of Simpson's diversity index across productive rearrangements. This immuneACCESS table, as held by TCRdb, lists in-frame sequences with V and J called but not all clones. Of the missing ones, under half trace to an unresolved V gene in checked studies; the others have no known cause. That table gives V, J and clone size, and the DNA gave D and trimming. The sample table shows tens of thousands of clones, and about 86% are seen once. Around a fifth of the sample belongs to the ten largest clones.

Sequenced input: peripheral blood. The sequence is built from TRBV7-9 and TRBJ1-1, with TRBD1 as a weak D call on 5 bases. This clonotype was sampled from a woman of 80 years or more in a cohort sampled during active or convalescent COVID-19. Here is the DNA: TGTGCCAGCAGCTTAGCGGGGGGGAAAACTGAAGCTTTCTTT. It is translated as CASSLAGGKTEAFF.